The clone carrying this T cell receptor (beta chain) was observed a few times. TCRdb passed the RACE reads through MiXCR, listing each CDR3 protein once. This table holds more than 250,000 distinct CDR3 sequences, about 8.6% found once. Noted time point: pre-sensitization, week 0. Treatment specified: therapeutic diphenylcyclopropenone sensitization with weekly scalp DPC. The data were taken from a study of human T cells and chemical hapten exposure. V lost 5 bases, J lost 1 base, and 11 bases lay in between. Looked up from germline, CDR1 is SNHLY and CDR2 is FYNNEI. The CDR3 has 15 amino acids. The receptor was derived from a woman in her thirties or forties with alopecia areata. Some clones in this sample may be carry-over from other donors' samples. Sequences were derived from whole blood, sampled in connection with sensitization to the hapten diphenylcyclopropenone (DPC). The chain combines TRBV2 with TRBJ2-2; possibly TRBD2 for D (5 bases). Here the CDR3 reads CASSLYSGNTGELFF. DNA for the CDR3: TGTGCCAGCAGTCTGTACAGCGGGAACACCGGGGAGCTGTTTTTT.